This entry concerns a single T cell receptor (beta chain). This clonotype has a count of ten or more. There is no known antigen for this receptor. Base qualities are missing; no much larger clone stands one base away. This sample is part of a study of T-cell reconstitution after alpha-beta-depleted transplantation in children listed by TCRdb under 2016. Looking at the study overall: T-cell immune reconstitution after TCRalphabeta/CD19-depleted allogeneic hematopoietic cell transplantation in children was quantitatively tracked in the study by means of TCR repertoire profiling.

The CDR3 has 17 amino acids, counting the end cysteine and phenylalanine. Only the CDR3 region is kept as DNA, spanning 51 bases read in frame from base 1. Trimming accounts for 5 bases at V and 6 bases at J, while the number of junction bases matched to no gene is 14. The germline V gene (reference sequence) gives CDR1 as SEHNR and CDR2 as FQNEAQ. Preparation of the library involved PCR. These reads were obtained on an Illumina HiSeq 2500. Molecular barcoding was employed in the preparation of TCR libraries, with unique molecular identifiers being used to normalize TCRbeta repertoire quantification. In-frame beta chains were kept once TCRdb had trimmed the public reads at Q25 with fastp and called clones with MiXCR. Rows are unified per CDR3 protein, each entry keeping the most common DNA and genes. The sample table shows about 640,000 distinct CDR3 sequences, and around 16% are seen once. The ten largest account for under 1.2% of the sample.

The sequence is built from TRBV7-9 and TRBJ1-4; TRBD1 fits 8 bases in the junction. This TCR derives from a human donor who donated a stem cell graft to a child with acute myeloid leukemia. The sequenced sample was PBMCs from the stem cell graft donor, obtained from the stem cell graft. For the CDR3, the sequence is CASSLGTGPPIHEKLFF. The DNA is as follows: TGTGCCAGCAGCCTCGGGACAGGTCCTCCCATCCATGAAAAACTGTTTTTT.